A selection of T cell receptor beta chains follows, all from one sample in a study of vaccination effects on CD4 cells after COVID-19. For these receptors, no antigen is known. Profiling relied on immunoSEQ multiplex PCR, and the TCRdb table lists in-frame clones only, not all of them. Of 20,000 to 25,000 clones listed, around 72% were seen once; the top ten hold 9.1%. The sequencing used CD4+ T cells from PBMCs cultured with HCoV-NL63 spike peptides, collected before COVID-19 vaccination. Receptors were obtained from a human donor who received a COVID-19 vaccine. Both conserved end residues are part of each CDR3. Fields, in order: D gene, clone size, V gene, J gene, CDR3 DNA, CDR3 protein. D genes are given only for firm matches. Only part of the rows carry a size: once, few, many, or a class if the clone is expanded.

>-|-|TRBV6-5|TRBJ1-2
TGTGCCAGCAGGACGGGGACGTCACCTAATGGCTACACCTTC
CASRTGTSPNGYTF
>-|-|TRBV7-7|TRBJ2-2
TGTGCCAGCAGGGACACAGGGCCCGGGGAGCTGTTTTTT
CASRDTGPGELFF
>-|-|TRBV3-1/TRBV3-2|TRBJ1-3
TGTGCCAGCAGCCTGGGGGTAGGCGGAAACACCATATATTTT
CASSLGVGGNTIYF
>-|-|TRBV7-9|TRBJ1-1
TGTGCCAGCAGTACATTAAGCGCGGCGGCTTTCTTT
CASSTLSAAAFF
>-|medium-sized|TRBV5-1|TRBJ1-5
TGCGCCAGCAGCTTGGTCGGGGGCGGAGGGCAGCCCCAGCATTTT
CASSLVGGGGQPQHF
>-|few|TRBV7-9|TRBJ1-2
TGTGCCAGCAGCCTATCCCTAGGGTCGGGCTATGGCTACACCTTC
CASSLSLGSGYGYTF
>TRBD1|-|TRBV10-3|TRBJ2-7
TGTGCCATCAGTGATATATCCAGGGGGCATGAGCAGTACTTC
CAISDISRGHEQYF
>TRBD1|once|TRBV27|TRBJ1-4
TGTGCCAGCAGGGGACAGGGGGCCGAAAAACTGTTTTTT
CASRGQGAEKLFF
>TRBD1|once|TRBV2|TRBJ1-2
TGTGCCAGCAACACAGGGGATGGCTACACCTTC
CASNTGDGYTF
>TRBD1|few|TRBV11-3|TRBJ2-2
TGTGCCAGCAGCTTAGATCAAGGCGGGACAGGGGCCCCCGGGGAGCTGTTTTTT
CASSLDQGGTGAPGELFF
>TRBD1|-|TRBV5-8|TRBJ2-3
TGTGCCAGCAGCCCCGGGACAGGGCTGACAGATACGCAGTATTTT
CASSPGTGLTDTQYF
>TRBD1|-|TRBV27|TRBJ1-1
TGTGCCAGCATCCGACTACCGACAGGGACGAAAGCTTTCTTT
CASIRLPTGTKAFF
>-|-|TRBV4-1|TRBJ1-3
TGCGCCAGCAGCCAAGATTTATGGGGTCTTGGAAACACCATATATTTT
CASSQDLWGLGNTIYF
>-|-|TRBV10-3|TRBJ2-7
TGTGCCATCTATCGCGAGGGGGGAGGCGAGCAGTACTTC
CAIYREGGGEQYF
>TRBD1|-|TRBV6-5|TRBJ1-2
TGTGCCAGCAGTCGTGGGACAGGGAATAATGGCTACACCTTC
CASSRGTGNNGYTF
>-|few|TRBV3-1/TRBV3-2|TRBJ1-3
TGTGCCAGCAGCCTAGAGGTGTCTGGAAACACCATATATTTT
CASSLEVSGNTIYF
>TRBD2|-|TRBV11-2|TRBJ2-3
TGTGCCAGCAGCCGGACTAGCGGGGCAACTTTCGTCGGCACAGATACGCAGTATTTT
CASSRTSGATFVGTDTQYF
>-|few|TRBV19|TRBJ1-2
TGTGCCAGTAGGTTGGATTCAGCAACCTATGGCTACACCTTC
CASRLDSATYGYTF
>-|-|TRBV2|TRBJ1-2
TGTGCCAGCAGCCGAGACAGCTATGGCTACACCTTC
CASSRDSYGYTF
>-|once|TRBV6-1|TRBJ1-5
TGTGCCAGCAGTGAGGTTCAGGGGAATCAGCCCCAGCATTTT
CASSEVQGNQPQHF
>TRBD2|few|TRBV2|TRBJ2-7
TGTGCCAGCAGCTACACTAGCGGGAGTCGATCCGAGCAGTACTTC
CASSYTSGSRSEQYF
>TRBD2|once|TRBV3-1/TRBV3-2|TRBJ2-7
TGTGCCAGCAGCCTAAGGTCATTAGCGGGAGGTCCTTCCTACGAGCAGTACTTC
CASSLRSLAGGPSYEQYF
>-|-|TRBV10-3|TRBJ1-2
TGTGCCATCAGTGCCGGAAATTATGGCTACACCTTC
CAISAGNYGYTF
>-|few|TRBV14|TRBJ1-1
TGTGCCAGCAGCCAGCTAGAGAACACTGAAGCTTTCTTT
CASSQLENTEAFF
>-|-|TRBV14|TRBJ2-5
TGTGCCAGCAGCCAAGATCCCGGGGGCCTGCGGGAGACCCAGTACTTC
CASSQDPGGLRETQYF
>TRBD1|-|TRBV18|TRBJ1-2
TGTGCCAGCTCGCCCGGGACAGGGTTCGAGTATGGCTACACCTTC
CASSPGTGFEYGYTF
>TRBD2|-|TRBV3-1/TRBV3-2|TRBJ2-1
TGTGCCAGCACCCTGGGGACTACCTTAAATGAGCAGTTCTTC
CASTLGTTLNEQFF
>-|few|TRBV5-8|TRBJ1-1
TGTGCCAGCCGCCTTACAGTCAACACTGAAGCTTTCTTT
CASRLTVNTEAFF
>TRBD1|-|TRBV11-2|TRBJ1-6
TGTGCCAGCAGACCGGGACAGTCAGATTCACCCCTCCACTTT
CASRPGQSDSPLHF
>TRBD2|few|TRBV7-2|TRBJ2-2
TGTGCCAGCAGCTTAGTAGCGGGTTACACCGGGGAGCTGTTTTTT
CASSLVAGYTGELFF
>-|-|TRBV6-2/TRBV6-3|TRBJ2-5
TGTGCCAGCAGTTACTCGTCCCCCCGGGGCCAAGAGACCCAGTACTTC
CASSYSSPRGQETQYF
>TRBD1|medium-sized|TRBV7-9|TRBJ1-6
TGTGCCAGCAGCGGCAGGGGACAGGGGAGCCATTCACCCCTCCACTTT
CASSGRGQGSHSPLHF
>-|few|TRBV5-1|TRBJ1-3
TGCGCCAGCAGCCCCCGGACAGATGGAAACACCATATATTTT
CASSPRTDGNTIYF
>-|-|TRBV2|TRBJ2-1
TGTGCCAGCAAGGTCATGGGAAGTGAGCAGTTCTTC
CASKVMGSEQFF
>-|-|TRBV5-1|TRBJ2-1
TGCGCCAGCAGCTTAACGGGGACAGAGCAGTTCTTC
CASSLTGTEQFF
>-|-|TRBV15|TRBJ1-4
TGTGCCACCAGGTTCCGGCTCGGCGAAAAACTGTTTTTT
CATRFRLGEKLFF
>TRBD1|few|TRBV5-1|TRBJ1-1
TGCGCCAGCAGCCTAGGGACAGGGTGGGCTTTCTTT
CASSLGTGWAFF
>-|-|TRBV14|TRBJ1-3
TGTGCCAGCAGCCAAGACAGGAGCCCTGGAAACACCATATATTTT
CASSQDRSPGNTIYF
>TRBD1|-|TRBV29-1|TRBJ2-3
TGCAGCGTTGGGGGGTCGGGACAGGGCACAGATACGCAGTATTTT
CSVGGSGQGTDTQYF
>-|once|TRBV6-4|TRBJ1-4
TGTGCCAGCAGTGCGGACTCAACTAATGAAAAACTGTTTTTT
CASSADSTNEKLFF
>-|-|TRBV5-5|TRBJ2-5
TGTGCCAGCAGCTCCCCGGGACAAAAAGAGACCCAGTACTTC
CASSSPGQKETQYF
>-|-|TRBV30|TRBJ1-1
TGTGCCTGGAGTGTACTGGGAAGGGGGACTGAAGCTTTCTTT
CAWSVLGRGTEAFF
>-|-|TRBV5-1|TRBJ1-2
TGCGCCAGCAGCCGCCGTTATCAGGCCTATGGCTACACCTTC
CASSRRYQAYGYTF
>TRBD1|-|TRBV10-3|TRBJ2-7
TGCGCCTTGAGGGACAGAAACTCCTACGAGCAGTACTTC
CALRDRNSYEQYF
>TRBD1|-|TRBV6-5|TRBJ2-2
TGTGCCAGCAGCACAGGGGGCCTAGGCGGGGAGCTGTTTTTT
CASSTGGLGGELFF
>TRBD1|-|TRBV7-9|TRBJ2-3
TGTGCCAGCAGCAAGCGACAGGGGTCAGATACGCAGTATTTT
CASSKRQGSDTQYF
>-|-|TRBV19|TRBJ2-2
TGTGCCAGTACCTCGAGGGGGAGCGACACCGGGGAGCTGTTTTTT
CASTSRGSDTGELFF
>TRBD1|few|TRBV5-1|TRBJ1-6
TGCGCCAGCAGCTGGGCCGCTAGAACGGACAGGGCCCCCCTCCACTTT
CASSWAARTDRAPLHF
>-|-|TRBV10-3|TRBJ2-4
TGTGCCATCAGCGCGCCAGGGGCTGTAAACATTCAGTACTTC
CAISAPGAVNIQYF
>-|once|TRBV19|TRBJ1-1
TGTGCCAGTAGGGACAACTTGAACACTGAAGCTTTCTTT
CASRDNLNTEAFF
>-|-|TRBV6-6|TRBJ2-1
TGTGCCAGCAGGCCGGACACCCACAATGAGCAGTTCTTC
CASRPDTHNEQFF
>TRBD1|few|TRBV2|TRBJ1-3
TGTGCCAGTACATACAGGGGAAGCTCTGGAAACACCATATATTTT
CASTYRGSSGNTIYF
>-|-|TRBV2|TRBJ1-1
TGTGCCAGCAAGCGGGCGACCACTGAAGCTTTCTTT
CASKRATTEAFF
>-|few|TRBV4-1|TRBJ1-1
TGCGCCAGCAGCCAAGCCTCGGTACAAATGGGCACTGAAGCTTTCTTT
CASSQASVQMGTEAFF